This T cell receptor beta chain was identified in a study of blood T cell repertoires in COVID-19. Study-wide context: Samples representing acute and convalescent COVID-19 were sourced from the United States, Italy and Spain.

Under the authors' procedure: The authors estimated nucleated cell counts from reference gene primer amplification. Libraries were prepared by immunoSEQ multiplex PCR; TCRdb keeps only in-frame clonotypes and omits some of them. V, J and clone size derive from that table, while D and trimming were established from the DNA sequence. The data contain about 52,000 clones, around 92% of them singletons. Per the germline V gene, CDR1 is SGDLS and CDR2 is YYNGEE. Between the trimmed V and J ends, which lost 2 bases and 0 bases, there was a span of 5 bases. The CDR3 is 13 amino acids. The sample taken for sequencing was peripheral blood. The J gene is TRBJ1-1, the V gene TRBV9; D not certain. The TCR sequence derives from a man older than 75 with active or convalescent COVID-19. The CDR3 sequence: CASSVTLNTEAFF. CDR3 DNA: TGTGCCAGCAGCGTGACACTGAACACTGAAGCTTTCTTT.